This T cell receptor beta chain was sequenced in a study of cytomegalovirus exposure and HLA in healthy donors. In this sample, this clone turned up once. The target antigen is unknown. PCR was performed using 60 Vbeta and 13 Jbeta primers. Method: immunoSEQ multiplex PCR; TCRdb's copy keeps in-frame clones and lacks some. The sample includes under 70,000 clones, 65% to 70% of them seen just once. Germline V gene data show CDR1 as KGHSH and CDR2 as LQKENI. The length of the CDR3 is 16 residues. The V and J ends lost 1 base and 5 bases respectively, with 17 bases between them. Broader study findings: Sequence variants that were highly shared formed a cluster that was likely a sequencing artifact.

The receptor comes from a woman in her 30s in good health and CMV-seronegative. The chain recombines TRBV18 with TRBJ1-1; D possibly corresponds to TRBD1 (5 bases). Sequencing input: PBMCs. Here the CDR3 DNA reads TGTGCCAGCTCACCACGGCTGGCCAGGGAAGAAACTGAAGCTTTCTTT. Its protein product is CASSPRLAREETEAFF. The variable domain in full, with the rest retrieved from reference TRBV18 and TRBJ1-1, is NAGVMQNPRHLVRRRGQEARLRCSPMKGHSHVYWYRQLPEEGLKFMVYLQKENIIDESGMPKERFSAEFPKEGPSILRIQQVVRGDSAAYFCASSPRLAREETEAFFGQGTRLTVV.